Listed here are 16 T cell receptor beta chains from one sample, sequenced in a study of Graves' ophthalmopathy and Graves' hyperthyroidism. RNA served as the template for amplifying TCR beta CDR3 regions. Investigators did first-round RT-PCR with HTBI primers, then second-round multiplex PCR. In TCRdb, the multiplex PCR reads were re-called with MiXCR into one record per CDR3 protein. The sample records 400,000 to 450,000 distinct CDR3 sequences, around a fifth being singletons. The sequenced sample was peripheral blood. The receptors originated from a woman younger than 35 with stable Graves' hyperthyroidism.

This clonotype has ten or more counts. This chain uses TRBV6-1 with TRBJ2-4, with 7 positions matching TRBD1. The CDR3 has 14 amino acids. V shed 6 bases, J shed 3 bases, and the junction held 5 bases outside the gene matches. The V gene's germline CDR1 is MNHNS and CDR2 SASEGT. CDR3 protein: CASRATGVKNIQYF. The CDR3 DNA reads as TGTGCCAGCAGGGCTACAGGGGTCAAAAACATTCAGTACTTC.

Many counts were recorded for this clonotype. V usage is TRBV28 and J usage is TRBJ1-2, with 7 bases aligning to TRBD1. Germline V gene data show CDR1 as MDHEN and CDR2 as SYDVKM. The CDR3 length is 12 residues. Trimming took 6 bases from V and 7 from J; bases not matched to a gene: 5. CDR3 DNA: TGTGCCAGCAGCTTACAGGGGTCTGGCTACACCTTC. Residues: CASSLQGSGYTF.

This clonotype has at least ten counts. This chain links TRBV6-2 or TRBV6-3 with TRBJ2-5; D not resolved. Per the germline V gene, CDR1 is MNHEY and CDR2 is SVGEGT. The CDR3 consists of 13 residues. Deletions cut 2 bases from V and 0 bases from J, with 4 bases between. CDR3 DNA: TGTGCCAGCAGTTACGGCTACCAAGAGACCCAGTACTTC. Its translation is CASSYGYQETQYF.

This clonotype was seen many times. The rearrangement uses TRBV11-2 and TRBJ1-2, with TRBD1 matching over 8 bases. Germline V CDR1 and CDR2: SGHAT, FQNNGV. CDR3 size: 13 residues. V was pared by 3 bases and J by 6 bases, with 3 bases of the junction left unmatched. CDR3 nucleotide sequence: TGTGCCAGCAGCTTGACAGGGGATCATGGCTACACCTTC. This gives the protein CASSLTGDHGYTF.

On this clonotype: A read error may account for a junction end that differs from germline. The CDR3 loop reads CASITGGDYSSPLHF. In DNA, the CDR3 is TGTGCCAGCATTACGGGGGGGGATTATAGTTCACCCCTCCACTTT. The V gene is TRBV6-5, the J gene TRBJ1-6, with D perhaps TRBD1 (5 bases). Germline V lookup: CDR1 MNHEY, CDR2 SVGAGI. CDR3 size: 15 residues.

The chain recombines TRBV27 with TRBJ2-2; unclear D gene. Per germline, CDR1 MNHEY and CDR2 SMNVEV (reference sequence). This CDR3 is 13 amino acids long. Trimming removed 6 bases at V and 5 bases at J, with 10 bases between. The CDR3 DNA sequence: TGTGCCAGCAGAATGTTAATAACCGGGGAGCTGTTTTTT. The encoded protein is CASRMLITGELFF.

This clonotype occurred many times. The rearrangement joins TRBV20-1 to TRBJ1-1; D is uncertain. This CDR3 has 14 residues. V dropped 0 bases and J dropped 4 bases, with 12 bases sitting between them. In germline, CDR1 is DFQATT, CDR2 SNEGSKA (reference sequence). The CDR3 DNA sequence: TGCAGTGCTAGAGAGTACCCTTCGGCCACTGAAGCTTTCTTT. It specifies CSAREYPSATEAFF.

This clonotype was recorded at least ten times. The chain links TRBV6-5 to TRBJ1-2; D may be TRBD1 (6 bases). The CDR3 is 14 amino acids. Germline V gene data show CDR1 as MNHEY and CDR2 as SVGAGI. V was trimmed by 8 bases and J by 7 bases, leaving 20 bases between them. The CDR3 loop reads CASPPPGQPSGYTF. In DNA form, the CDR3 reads TGTGCCAGCCCCCCCCCGGGACAACCTTCTGGCTACACCTTC.

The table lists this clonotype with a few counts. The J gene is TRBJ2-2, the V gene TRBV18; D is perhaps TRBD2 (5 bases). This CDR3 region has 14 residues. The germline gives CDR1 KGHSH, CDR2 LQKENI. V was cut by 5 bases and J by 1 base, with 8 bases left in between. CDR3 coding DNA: TGTGCCAGCTCATCACGGGAGAACACCGGGGAGCTGTTTTTT. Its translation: CASSSRENTGELFF.

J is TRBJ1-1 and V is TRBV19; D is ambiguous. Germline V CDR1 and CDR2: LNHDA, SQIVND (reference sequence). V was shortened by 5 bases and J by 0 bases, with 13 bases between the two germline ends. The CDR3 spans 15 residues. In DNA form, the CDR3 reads TGTGCCAGTAGTCTATGGACCGAGATGAACACTGAAGCTTTCTTT. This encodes CASSLWTEMNTEAFF.

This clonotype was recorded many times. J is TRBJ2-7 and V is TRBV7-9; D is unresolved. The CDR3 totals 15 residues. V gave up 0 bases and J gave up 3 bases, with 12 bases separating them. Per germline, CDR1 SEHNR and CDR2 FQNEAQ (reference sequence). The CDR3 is CASSLAWGSNYEQYF. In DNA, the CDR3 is TGTGCCAGCAGCTTAGCTTGGGGTTCTAACTACGAGCAGTACTTC.

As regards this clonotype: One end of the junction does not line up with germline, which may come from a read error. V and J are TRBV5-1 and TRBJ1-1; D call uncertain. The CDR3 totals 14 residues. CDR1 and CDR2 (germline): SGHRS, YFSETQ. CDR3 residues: CASSPLRGSTDAFF. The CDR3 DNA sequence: TGCGCCAGCAGCCCCCTGAGAGGGAGCACTGATGCTTTCTTT.

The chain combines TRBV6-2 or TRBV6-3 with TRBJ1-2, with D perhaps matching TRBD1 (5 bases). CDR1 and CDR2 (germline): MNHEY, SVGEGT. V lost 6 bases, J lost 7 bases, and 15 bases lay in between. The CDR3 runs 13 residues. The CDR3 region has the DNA TGTGCCAGCAGGGGGACTACCGAAACTGGCTACACCTTC. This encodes CASRGTTETGYTF.

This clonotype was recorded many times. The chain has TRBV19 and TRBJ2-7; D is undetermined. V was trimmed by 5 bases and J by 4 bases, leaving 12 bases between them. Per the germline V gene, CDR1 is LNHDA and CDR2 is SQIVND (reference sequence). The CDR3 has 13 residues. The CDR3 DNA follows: TGTGCCAGTAGTTCCCCGCGTACTTACGAGCAGTACTTC. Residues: CASSSPRTYEQYF.

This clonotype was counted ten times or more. The DNA for the CDR3 is TGTGCCAGCAGTGAGGGACGGAGAAATCAGCCCCAGCATTTT. Translation gives CASSEGRRNQPQHF. The chain has TRBV28 and TRBJ1-5; a weak D match, TRBD1 (5 bases). The length of the CDR3 is 14 residues. Germline CDR1 MDHEN, CDR2 SYDVKM. Deletions cut 5 bases from V and 4 bases from J, with 12 bases between.

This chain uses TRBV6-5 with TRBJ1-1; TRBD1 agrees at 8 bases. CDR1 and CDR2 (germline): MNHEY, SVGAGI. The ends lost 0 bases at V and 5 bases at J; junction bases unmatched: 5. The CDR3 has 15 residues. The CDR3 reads CASSYSVGDRTEAFF. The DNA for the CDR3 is TGTGCCAGCAGTTACTCTGTTGGGGACAGGACTGAAGCTTTCTTT.